A selection of T cell receptor beta chains follows, all from one sample in a study of OX40 agonist ivuxolimab in advanced cancers. Assay: immunoSEQ multiplex PCR; the TCRdb copy retains only in-frame clones and omits some. The table records approximately 50,000 clones, 75% to 90% of them present only once. The sample here was CD4+ or CD8+ T cells sorted from blood, taken in a trial of the OX40 agonist ivuxolimab. Receptor source: an adult with an advanced solid tumor such as melanoma, head and neck, liver or kidney cancer. CDR3s include the opening cysteine and the closing phenylalanine or tryptophan.

>TRBJ2-7|TRBV5-1
CASSSQGALNEQYF
>TRBJ2-1|TRBV5-5
CASSLGDYNEQFF
>TRBJ1-1|TRBV7-2
CASSLVLRAEAFF
>TRBJ1-2|TRBV27
CASSSLNLNYGYTF
>TRBJ2-1|TRBV7-2
CASSLRLAGSAYNEQFF
>TRBJ1-2|TRBV5-4
CASSSTGGFGGYTF
>TRBJ1-1|TRBV30
CAWSVLEGTEAFF
>TRBJ1-4|TRBV14
CASSQWTGLNEKLFF
>TRBJ1-5|TRBV30
CAWSEGTGNQPQHF
>TRBJ2-5|TRBV30
CAWSVLPGGPQGTQYF
>TRBJ1-1|TRBV5-5
CASSPGWGSEAFF
>TRBJ2-2|TRBV6-9
CASRTSGGAGELFF
>TRBJ2-7|TRBV7-9
CASSSSGGQLYEQYF
>TRBJ1-2|TRBV19
CASSIVGGRYGYTF
>TRBJ2-1|TRBV4-3
CASSQEAGNPYNEQFF
>TRBJ2-2|TRBV2
CASSEVYAGAGGPAGELFF
>TRBJ1-1|TRBV4-1
CASSQVGQGSEAFF
>TRBJ1-1|TRBV5-4
CASSHGQGSTEAFF
>TRBJ1-1|TRBV30
CAWSVRGQGNTEAFF
>TRBJ2-3|TRBV6-4
CASSDSTSGGDTQYF
>TRBJ2-1|TRBV9
CASSVDLGQRSNEQFF
>TRBJ2-2|TRBV7-9
CASSSGTGQWELFF
>TRBJ1-3|TRBV4-3
CASSQDIGTGGNTIYF
>TRBJ2-3|TRBV5-5
CASSLGWGGTDTQYF
>TRBJ2-7|TRBV10-3
CAISEGVSYEQYF
>TRBJ2-7|TRBV11-2
CASSLDQFGAPLLHEQYF
>TRBJ1-1|TRBV5-1
CASSSGTGGNTEAFF
>TRBJ1-5|TRBV6-1
CASRDQGAGNQPQHF
>TRBJ2-1|TRBV2
CASSERGQPYNEQFF
>TRBJ1-5|TRBV5-5
CASSFGQLTNQPQHF
>TRBJ2-1|TRBV12-5
CASGPTSGGSYNEQFF
>TRBJ1-4|TRBV7-9
CASTLVGQGIEKLFF
>TRBJ1-1|TRBV5-6
CASSEITQEVQGAFF
>TRBJ2-1|TRBV27
CASSAAGTLSYNEQFF
>TRBJ1-4|TRBV7-8
CASSKSGGLDEKLFF
>TRBJ1-1|TRBV2
CASSAVTLAFF
>TRBJ1-5|TRBV15
CATSRDKGYNQPQHF
>TRBJ2-1|TRBV5-1
CASSLGLRGGYEQFF
>NA|TRBV27
CASSFSQRYEQYF
>TRBJ2-7|TRBV5-4
CASSLEWSEQYF
>TRBJ1-5|TRBV30
CAWSVDGTVHQPQHF
>TRBJ2-7|TRBV6-1
CATWTGNEQYF
>TRBJ2-3|TRBV9
CASSAARLAGGYTDTQYF
>TRBJ1-3|TRBV2
CASSEPGQGAFRSGNTIYF
>TRBJ2-7|TRBV5-5
CASIYGTGGDEQYF
>TRBJ2-7|TRBV27
CASSLGQGGSLQYF
>TRBJ2-1|TRBV2
CASAVTSGAIVHNEQFF
>TRBJ2-7|TRBV19
CASSDRAEQYF